The 13 T cell receptor beta chains reported below all come from one sample, sequenced in a study of spatial heterogeneity in lung cancer. Time point reported: blood at routine non-recurrence follow-up after resection. Whole RNA was taken from tumor, nontumor lung or frozen PBMC; it was then sequenced unsorted. Each CDR3 protein gets one entry after TCRdb re-called the 5' RACE reads with MiXCR. The sample includes roughly 120,000 distinct CDR3 sequences, more than 10% seen only once; the top ten take 16%. The sample consisted of PBMCs, taken at follow-up. All receptors derive from a male donor with early-stage non-small cell lung cancer.

This clonotype occurred a few times. The chain recombines TRBV7-3 with TRBJ2-1; D unresolved. This CDR3 comprises 14 residues. Trimming took off 0 bases at V and 5 bases at J, with 8 bases between the two ends. Germline V gives CDR1 SGHTA, CDR2 FQGTGA. The CDR3 sequence: CASSLTGDDNEQFF. The CDR3 bases are TGTGCCAGCAGCTTAACTGGTGACGACAATGAGCAGTTCTTC.

This clonotype was found a few times. The J gene is TRBJ2-1, the V gene TRBV19; D is possibly TRBD1 (6 bases). Germline V lookup: CDR1 LNHDA, CDR2 SQIVND (reference sequence). V was pared by 8 bases and J by 7 bases, with 12 bases between. The CDR3 length is 12 residues. The CDR3: CASLAGANEQFF. DNA of the CDR3: TGTGCCAGTCTTGCAGGGGCGAATGAGCAGTTCTTC.

The chain combines TRBV4-3 with TRBJ2-5; D is unclear. The CDR3 length is 13 residues. V dropped 1 base and J dropped 3 bases, with 6 bases sitting between them. In germline, CDR1 is LGHNA, CDR2 YSLEER. The CDR3 loop reads CASSQAAEETQYF. In DNA, the CDR3 is TGCGCCAGCAGCCAAGCGGCGGAAGAGACCCAGTACTTC.

The chain joins TRBV11-3 to TRBJ2-1; 8 bases map to TRBD1. Trimming took 1 base from V and 2 from J; bases not matched to a gene: 4. The germline CDR1 and CDR2 sequences are SGHNT and YENEEA. CDR3 length: 16 residues. The CDR3 DNA reads TGTGCCAGCAGCTTAGCCGGGACAGGCCCCTACAATGAGCAGTTCTTC. This translates into CASSLAGTGPYNEQFF.

This clonotype was picked up a small number of times. The chain couples TRBV5-1 to TRBJ1-2; D remains unclear. Germline V CDR1 and CDR2: SGHRS, YFSETQ. V was trimmed by 2 bases and J by 4 bases, leaving 18 bases between them. The CDR3 extends over 16 amino acids. As DNA, the CDR3 is TGCGCCAGCAGCTTCCGCGACCCGGCCGAGATCTATGGCTACACCTTC. This gives the protein CASSFRDPAEIYGYTF.

This clonotype was counted between two and nine times. The gene calls are TRBV11-3 and TRBJ2-7; D not certain. Germline assignment: CDR1 SGHNT and CDR2 YENEEA. The CDR3 loop spans 14 amino acids. V was cut by 6 bases and J by 0 bases, with 12 bases left in between. The CDR3 reads CASRVFQSSYEQYF. The CDR3 DNA follows: TGTGCCAGCAGGGTCTTTCAGAGCTCCTACGAGCAGTACTTC.

This clonotype was counted many times. The chain uses TRBV5-4 and TRBJ2-3; 8 bases align to TRBD2. The CDR3 covers 18 residues. After removal of 0 bases from V and 1 base from J, the junction contained 10 bases not matched to a gene. Looked up from germline, CDR1 is SGHNT and CDR2 is YYREEE (reference sequence). For the CDR3, the DNA is TGTGCCAGCAGCTTGGAATTGCGAGCGGGGGCGGGCACAGATACGCAGTATTTT. It yields the protein CASSLELRAGAGTDTQYF.

This clonotype appeared many times. V gene TRBV20-1 combines with J gene TRBJ1-2; TRBD1 is a possible D gene (5 bases). Between the trimmed V and J ends, which lost 5 bases and 0 bases, there was a span of 16 bases. The CDR3 has 15 residues. Germline lookup yields CDR1 DFQATT and CDR2 SNEGSKA (reference sequence). CDR3 protein: CSAWDGGYANYGYTF. The CDR3 DNA reads TGCAGTGCTTGGGACGGGGGGTATGCTAACTATGGCTACACCTTC.

This clonotype was seen only a few times. The chain carries TRBV6-2 or TRBV6-3 and TRBJ1-1; 7 nucleotides match TRBD1. Trimming cost V 6 bases and J 0 bases; bases outside gene matches: 4. The CDR3 is 14 residues long. Germline CDR1 MNHEY, CDR2 SVGEGT. The CDR3 DNA reads as TGTGCCAGCAGATTGGACAGGTTGAACACTGAAGCTTTCTTT. Protein sequence: CASRLDRLNTEAFF.

This clonotype was seen a handful of times. The chain links TRBV12-3 or TRBV12-4 to TRBJ1-1, with no clear D. Deletions cut 3 bases from V and 0 bases from J, with 8 bases between. The CDR3 runs to 14 residues. The CDR3 spells CASSLTPMNTEAFF. DNA of the CDR3: TGTGCCAGCAGTTTGACACCCATGAACACTGAAGCTTTCTTT.

This clonotype was observed at least ten times. The chain recombines TRBV12-3 or TRBV12-4 with TRBJ1-2; no firm D call. V gave up 3 bases and J gave up 4 bases, with 9 bases separating them. This CDR3 spans 13 amino acids. CDR3 amino acids: CASSFKRSYGYTF. CDR3 nucleotides: TGTGCCAGCAGTTTCAAGAGGTCCTATGGCTACACCTTC.

The chain is built from TRBV2 and TRBJ2-5; 7 bases are shared with TRBD1. The CDR3 sequence is 14 residues long. The ends lost 6 bases at V and 5 bases at J; junction bases unmatched: 9. The germline V gene encodes CDR1 SNHLY and CDR2 FYNNEI. CDR3: CASSRTGTRETQYF. The CDR3 DNA follows: TGTGCCAGCAGCAGGACAGGAACCCGGGAGACCCAGTACTTC. Full variable domain (rest looked up from reference TRBV2 and TRBJ2-5): EPEVTQTPSHQVTQMGQEVILRCVPISNHLYFYWYRQILGQKVEFLVSFYNNEISEKSEIFDDQFSVERPDGSNFTLKIRSTKLEDSAMYFCASSRTGTRETQYFGPGTRLLVL.

On this clonotype: Lacking the conserved final phenylalanine or tryptophan, this CDR3 likely reflects a read error. The chain links TRBV5-1 to TRBJ1-4; D is undetermined. V shed 1 base and J shed 7 bases, with 11 bases lying between them. The CDR3 contains 14 residues. CDR1 and CDR2 (germline): SGHRS, YFSETQ. This CDR3 reads CASSLTAETEKLFY. DNA of the CDR3: TGCGCCAGCAGCTTGACGGCAGAAACTGAAAAACTGTTTTAT.